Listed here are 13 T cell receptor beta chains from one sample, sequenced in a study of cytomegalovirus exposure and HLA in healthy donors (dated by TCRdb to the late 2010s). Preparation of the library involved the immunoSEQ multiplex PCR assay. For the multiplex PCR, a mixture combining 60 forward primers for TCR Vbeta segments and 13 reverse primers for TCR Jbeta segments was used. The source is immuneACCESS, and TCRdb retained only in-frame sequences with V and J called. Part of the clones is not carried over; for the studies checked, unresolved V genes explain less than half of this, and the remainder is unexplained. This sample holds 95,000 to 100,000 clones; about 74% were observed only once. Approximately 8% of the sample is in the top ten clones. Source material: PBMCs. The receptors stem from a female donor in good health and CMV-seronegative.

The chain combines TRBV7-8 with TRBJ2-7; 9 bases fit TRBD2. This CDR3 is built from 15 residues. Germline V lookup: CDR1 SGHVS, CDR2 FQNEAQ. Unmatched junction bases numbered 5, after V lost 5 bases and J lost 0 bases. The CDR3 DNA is TGTGCCAGCAGCCCGTCTAGCGGGAACTCCTACGAGCAGTACTTC. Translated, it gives CASSPSSGNSYEQYF.

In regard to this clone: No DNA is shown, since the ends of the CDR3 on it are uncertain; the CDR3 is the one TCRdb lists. This CDR3 is CASTSAGTDEQYF. The J gene is TRBJ2-7, the V gene TRBV19; TRBD1, as called in the table, went unchecked against the DNA. Ends included, the CDR3 has 13 residues. Germline-derived CDR1 and CDR2 are LNHDA and SQIVND (reference sequence).

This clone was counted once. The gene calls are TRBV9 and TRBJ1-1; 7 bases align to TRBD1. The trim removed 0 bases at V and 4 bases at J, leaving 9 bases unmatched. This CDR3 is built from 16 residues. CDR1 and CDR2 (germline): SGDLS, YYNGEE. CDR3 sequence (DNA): TGTGCCAGCAGCGTAGATCCCCGGACAGGATCCACTGAAGCTTTCTTT. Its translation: CASSVDPRTGSTEAFF.

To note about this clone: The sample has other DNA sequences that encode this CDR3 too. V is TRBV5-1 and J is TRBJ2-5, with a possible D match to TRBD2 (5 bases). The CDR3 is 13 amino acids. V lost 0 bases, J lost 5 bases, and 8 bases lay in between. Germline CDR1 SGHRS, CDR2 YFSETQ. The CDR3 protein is CASSLGGRETQYF. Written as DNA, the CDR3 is TGCGCCAGCAGCTTGGGAGGGCGGGAGACCCAGTACTTC.

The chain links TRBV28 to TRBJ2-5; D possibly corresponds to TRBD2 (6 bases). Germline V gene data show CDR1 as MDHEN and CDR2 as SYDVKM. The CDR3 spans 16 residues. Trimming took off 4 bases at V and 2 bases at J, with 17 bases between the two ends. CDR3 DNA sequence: TGTGCCAGCAGTTCGGGGGACTGGGCCCTTCAAGAGACCCAGTACTTC. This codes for CASSSGDWALQETQYF.

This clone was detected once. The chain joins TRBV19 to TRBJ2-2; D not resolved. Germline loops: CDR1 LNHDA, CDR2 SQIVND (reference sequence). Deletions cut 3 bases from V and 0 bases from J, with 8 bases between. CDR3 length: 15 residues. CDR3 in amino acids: CASSIPLTNTGELFF. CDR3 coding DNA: TGTGCCAGTAGTATTCCACTCACGAACACCGGGGAGCTGTTTTTT.

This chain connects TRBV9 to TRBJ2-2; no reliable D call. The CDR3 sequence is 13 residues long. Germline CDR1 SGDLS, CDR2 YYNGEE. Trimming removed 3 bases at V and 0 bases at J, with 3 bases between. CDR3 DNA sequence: TGTGCCAGCAGCGCTTCGAACACCGGGGAGCTGTTTTTT. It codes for CASSASNTGELFF.

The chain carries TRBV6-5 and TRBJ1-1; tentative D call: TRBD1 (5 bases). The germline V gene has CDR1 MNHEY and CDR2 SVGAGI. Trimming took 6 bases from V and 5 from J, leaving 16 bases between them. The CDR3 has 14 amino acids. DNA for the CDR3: TGTGCCAGCAGATGGGAAGGGGCGCGAACTGAAGCTTTCTTT. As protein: CASRWEGARTEAFF.

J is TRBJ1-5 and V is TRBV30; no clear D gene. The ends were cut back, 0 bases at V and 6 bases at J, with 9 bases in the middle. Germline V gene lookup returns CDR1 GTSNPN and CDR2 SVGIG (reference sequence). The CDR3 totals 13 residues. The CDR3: CAWSVRESQPQHF. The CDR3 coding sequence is TGTGCCTGGAGTGTACGGGAGAGTCAGCCCCAGCATTTT.

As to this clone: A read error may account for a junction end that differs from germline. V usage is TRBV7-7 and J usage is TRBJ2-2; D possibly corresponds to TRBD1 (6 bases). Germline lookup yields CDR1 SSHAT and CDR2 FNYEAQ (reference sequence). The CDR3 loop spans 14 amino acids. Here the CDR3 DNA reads TGTGCTAGCAGCCAGACAGGGAACACCGGGGAGCTGTTTTTT. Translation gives CASSQTGNTGELFF.

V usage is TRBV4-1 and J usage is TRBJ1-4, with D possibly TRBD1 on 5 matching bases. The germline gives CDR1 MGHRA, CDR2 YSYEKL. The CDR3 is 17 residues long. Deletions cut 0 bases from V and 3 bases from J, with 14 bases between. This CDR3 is CASSQDGSRAANEKLFF. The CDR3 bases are TGCGCCAGCAGCCAAGATGGGTCCAGGGCGGCTAATGAAAAACTGTTTTTT.

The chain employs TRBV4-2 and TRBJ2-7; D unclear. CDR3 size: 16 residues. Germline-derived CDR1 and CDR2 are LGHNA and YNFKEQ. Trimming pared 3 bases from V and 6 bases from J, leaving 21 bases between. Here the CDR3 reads CASSHDWSRSESEQYF. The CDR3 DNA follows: TGTGCCAGCAGCCATGACTGGAGCCGATCGGAAAGCGAGCAGTACTTC.

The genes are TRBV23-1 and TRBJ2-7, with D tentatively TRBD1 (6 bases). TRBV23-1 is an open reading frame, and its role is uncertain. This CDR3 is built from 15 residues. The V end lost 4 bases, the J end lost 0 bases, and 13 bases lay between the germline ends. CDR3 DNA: TGCGCCAGCAGTCCGGGACACCAGAGCTCCTACGAGCAGTACTTC. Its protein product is CASSPGHQSSYEQYF.